Shown below are 3 T cell receptor beta chains from a single sample sequenced in a study of T cells in women clearing cervical HPV infection. TCRdb's copy holds only in-frame clones and misses some; the assay was immunoSEQ multiplex PCR. The table for this sample gives tens of thousands of clones. The material sequenced was blood buffy coat. These receptors all come from a woman aged 18-69 years with a cervical HPV16 infection that either progressed to CIN3+ or cleared (not recorded which).

Regarding this clone: The read stops 3 residues short of the end of the CDR3; the missing end is completed from the germline J gene. The V and J genes are TRBV30 and TRBJ2-7; TRBD2 might be the D (6 bases). Germline-derived CDR1 and CDR2 are GTSNPN and SVGIG (reference sequence). The CDR3 covers 14 residues. The V end lost 2 bases, the J end lost 5 bases, and 16 bases lay between the germline ends. CDR3 DNA, as far as it was read: TGTGCCTGGAGTACTCCCGGGGGTTACCACGAG. Translation: CAWSTPGGYHE. The complete CDR3 reads CAWSTPGGYHEQYF.

Details on this clone: The sequence runs out 3 residues before the end of the CDR3; the remainder is reconstructed from the germline J gene. The genes are TRBV20-1 and TRBJ1-2; a possible D gene is TRBD1 (6 bases). The CDR3 is 11 amino acids. V lost 5 bases and J 6 bases, leaving 10 bases between the germline ends. From germline, CDR1 is DFQATT and CDR2 SNEGSKA (reference sequence). This CDR3 is CSALRGDGYTF. The DNA read from the CDR3 is TGCAGTGCTCTCAGGGGTGATGGC.

On this clone: A read error may produce the germline difference seen at one junction end. The read gets to within 3 residues of the CDR3 end, and the germline J gene fills in the rest. The sample has other DNA sequences that encode this CDR3 too. The gene calls are TRBV18 and TRBJ1-3, with D possibly matching TRBD1 (5 bases). The CDR3 has 14 amino acids. Germline CDR1 reads KGHSH; CDR2 reads LQKENI. The CDR3: CASSHSRGGNTIYF. CDR3 DNA, as far as it was read: TGTGCCAGCTCACACTCGCGGGGCGGAAACACT.